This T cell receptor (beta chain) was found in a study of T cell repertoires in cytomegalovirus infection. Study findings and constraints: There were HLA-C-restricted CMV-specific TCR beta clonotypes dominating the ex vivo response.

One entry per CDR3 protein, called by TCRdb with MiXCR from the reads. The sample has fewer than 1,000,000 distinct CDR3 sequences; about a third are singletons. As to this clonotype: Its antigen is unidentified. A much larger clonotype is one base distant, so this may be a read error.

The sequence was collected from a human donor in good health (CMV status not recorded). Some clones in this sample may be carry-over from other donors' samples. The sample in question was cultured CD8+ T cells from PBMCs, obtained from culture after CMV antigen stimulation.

CDR3 amino acids: CTSSWHREKGSGANVLTF. Written as DNA, the CDR3 is TGTACCAGCAGCTGGCACAGGGAGAAGGGCTCTGGGGCCAACGTCCTGACTTTC. V is TRBV7-8 and J is TRBJ2-6; a possible D gene is TRBD1 (6 bases). There are 18 residues in the CDR3. Germline lookup yields CDR1 SGHVS and CDR2 FQNEAQ.